This TCR beta chain originates from a study of control samples from healthy donors and cancer patients. Method: immunoSEQ multiplex PCR; TCRdb's copy keeps in-frame clones and lacks some. The table shows approximately 100,000 clones, with approximately 92% occurring only once. The CDR3 is made up of 15 amino acids. V shed 5 bases, J shed 6 bases, and the junction held 6 bases outside the gene matches. Germline V gene sequence: CDR1 SGHNT, CDR2 YYREEE (reference sequence). Sequencing was carried out using blood. The chain carries TRBV5-4 and TRBJ1-6, with 9 bases identical to TRBD1. This clonotype originated in a human donor in good health. The donor label of this sample is uncertain. The CDR3 region has the DNA TGTGCCAGCAGGTCAACAGGGGGCCTTAATTCACCCCTCCACTTT. Amino acids: CASRSTGGLNSPLHF.